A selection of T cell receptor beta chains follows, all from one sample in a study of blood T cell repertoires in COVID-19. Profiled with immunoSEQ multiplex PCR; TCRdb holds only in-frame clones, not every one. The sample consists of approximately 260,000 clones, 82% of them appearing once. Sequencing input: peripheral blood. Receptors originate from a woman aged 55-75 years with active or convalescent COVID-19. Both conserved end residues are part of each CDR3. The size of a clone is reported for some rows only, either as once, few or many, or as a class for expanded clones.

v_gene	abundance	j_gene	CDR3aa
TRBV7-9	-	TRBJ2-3	CASSFAGGTDTQYF
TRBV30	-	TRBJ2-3	CAWTQRGLSLVDTQYF
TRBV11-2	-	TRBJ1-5	CASSLDGRGRGPQHF
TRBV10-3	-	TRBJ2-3	CATRGTDTQYF
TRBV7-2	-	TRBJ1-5	CASSFNSINQPQHF
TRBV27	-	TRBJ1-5	CASSLGPDRGPQHF
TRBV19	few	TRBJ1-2	CASSNWATIHTF
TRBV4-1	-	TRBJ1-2	CASSQGITGTGVNGYTF
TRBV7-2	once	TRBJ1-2	CASSPDRNYGYTF
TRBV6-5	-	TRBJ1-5	CASSYSRQGSQPQHF
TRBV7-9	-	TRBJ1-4	CASSSLDRGPSNEKLFF
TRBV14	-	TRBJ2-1	CASSQGLGTNYNEQFF
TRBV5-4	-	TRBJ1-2	CASSHRDSYFYGYTF
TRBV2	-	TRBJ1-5	CASSEGGQPQHF
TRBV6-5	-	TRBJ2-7	CASSYSYRGYYEQYF
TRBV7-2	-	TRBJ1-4	CASSLSTTNEKLFF
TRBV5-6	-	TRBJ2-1	CASSLLGEGSYNEQFF
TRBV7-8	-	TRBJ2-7	CASSLARTTPTGQYF
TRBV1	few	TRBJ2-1	CTSSQVSGGLYNEQFF
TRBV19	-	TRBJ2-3	CASSIARGPTDTQYF
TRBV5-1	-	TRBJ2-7	CASSLRGKNEQYF
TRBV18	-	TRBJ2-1	CASSPTRSSYNEQFF
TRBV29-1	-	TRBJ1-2	CSVWDPGQGNYGYTF
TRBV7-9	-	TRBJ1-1	CASSLGHRNTEAFF
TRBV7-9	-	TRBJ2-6	CASSLKSQAFSSGANVLTF
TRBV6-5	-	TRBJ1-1	CASRTQGFEAFF
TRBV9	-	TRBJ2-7	CASSVGDRVAEQYF
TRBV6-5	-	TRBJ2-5	CASQVASGGAETQYF
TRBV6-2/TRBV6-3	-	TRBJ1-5	CASSYGGGHSNQPQHF
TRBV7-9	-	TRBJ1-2	CASSLGADRGGYTF
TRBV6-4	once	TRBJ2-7	CASSYRQAPSSYEQYF
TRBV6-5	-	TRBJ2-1	CASSGTGTGGGEQFF
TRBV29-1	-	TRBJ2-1	CSVEWSSGAANNEQFF
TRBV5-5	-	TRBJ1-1	CASSLAEQGDEAFF
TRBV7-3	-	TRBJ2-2	CASSLLPSGNTGELFF
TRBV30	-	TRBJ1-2	CASGRQEVTRGYTF
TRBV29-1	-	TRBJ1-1	CSVPGGWGTEAFF
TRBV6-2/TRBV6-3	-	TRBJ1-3	CASSPTGRGNTIYF
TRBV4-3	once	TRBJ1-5	CASSQDLGAYQPQHF
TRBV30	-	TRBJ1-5	CAWSAQVNQPQHF